This passage covers 22 T cell receptor beta chains from one sample sequenced in a study of CD8+CD57+ T cells in acquired aplastic anemia. Only patients with CD8+CD57+ cell expansion on flow cytometry were chosen for sequencing. Profiles of TCR beta VDJ and CDR3 were generated from a genomic DNA template. TCRdb used MiXCR to reprocess the reads, holding one entry per CDR3 protein. The sample yields over 150,000 distinct CDR3 sequences, around half seen once. Sequencing was done on a sample of sorted CD4+, CD8+, or CD8+CD57+ T cells (not recorded which) from PBMCs. Receptors originate from a human donor with aplastic anemia.

This clonotype has ten or more counts. The chain is built from TRBV19 and TRBJ1-1; maybe TRBD1 (6 bases). This CDR3 is 13 amino acids long. V was clipped by 6 bases and J by 6 bases, with 14 bases between them. Germline V gives CDR1 LNHDA, CDR2 SQIVND (reference sequence). The CDR3 is CASSPSGGSEAFF. The CDR3, as DNA: TGTGCCAGTAGCCCCTCCGGGGGCTCTGAAGCTTTCTTT. Full variable domain (rest looked up from reference TRBV19 and TRBJ1-1): DGGITQSPKYLFRKEGQNVTLSCEQNLNHDAMYWYRQDPGQGLRLIYYSQIVNDFQKGDIAEGYSVSREKKESFPLTVTSAQKNPTAFYLCASSPSGGSEAFFGQGTRLTVV.

This clonotype appeared many times. This rearrangement joins TRBV6-4 to TRBJ2-3; 11 nucleotides align to TRBD2. Germline-derived CDR1 and CDR2 are MRHNA and SNTAGT. V shed 4 bases, J shed 5 bases, and the junction held 8 bases outside the gene matches. The CDR3 is 16 residues long. The CDR3 DNA reads as TGTGCCAGCAGTGCACTTAGCGGGGGGGCACAAGATACGCAGTATTTT. This encodes CASSALSGGAQDTQYF.

This rearrangement joins TRBV5-4 to TRBJ2-1; 11 positions match TRBD2. In germline, CDR1 is SGHNT, CDR2 YYREEE (reference sequence). V lost 0 bases and J lost 7; bases outside the gene matches: 12. This CDR3 region has 18 residues. CDR3 amino acids: CASSLAPPTSGTGNEQFF. The DNA for the CDR3 is TGTGCCAGCAGCTTGGCCCCCCCGACTAGCGGGACTGGAAATGAGCAGTTCTTC.

The J gene is TRBJ1-1, the V gene TRBV7-9, with 8 bases lining up with TRBD1. Germline trimming cut 5 bases from V and 8 bases from J; bases unmatched to any gene: 7. The CDR3 runs 13 residues. Per germline, CDR1 SEHNR and CDR2 FQNEAQ (reference sequence). CDR3 sequence reads: CASSQNRGFEAFF. Written as DNA, the CDR3 is TGTGCCAGCAGCCAAAACAGGGGGTTCGAAGCTTTCTTT.

The chain is built from TRBV7-9 and TRBJ2-5; D uncertain. The germline V gene has CDR1 SEHNR and CDR2 FQNEAQ (reference sequence). The CDR3 sequence is 14 residues long. V dropped 2 bases and J dropped 2 bases, with 9 bases sitting between them. The CDR3 protein is CASSLSYWQETQYF. The CDR3 nucleotides read TGTGCCAGCAGCTTATCGTACTGGCAAGAGACCCAGTACTTC.

The chain joins TRBV12-5 to TRBJ2-5, with 12 bases fitting TRBD2. V trimming: 2 bases; J trimming: 7 bases; junction bases outside the gene matches: 5. The germline CDR1 and CDR2 sequences are LGHNT and FRNRAP. The CDR3 runs to 15 residues. The CDR3, as DNA: TGTGCTAGTGGTTTGACTAGCGGGGGGATGGGGACCCAGTACTTC. Translation gives CASGLTSGGMGTQYF.

The V call is TRBV20-1, the J call TRBJ1-1; TRBD1 matches at 7 bases. The CDR3 consists of 14 residues. The J segment lost 3 bases and the V segment lost 1 base, leaving 5 bases of the junction unmatched. Germline V gives CDR1 DFQATT, CDR2 SNEGSKA (reference sequence). CDR3 sequence reads: CSARGGRGDTEAFF. The CDR3 coding sequence is TGCAGTGCTAGAGGGGGCAGGGGGGACACTGAAGCTTTCTTT.

The chain recombines TRBV24-1 with TRBJ2-2; 10 bases match TRBD1. The length of the CDR3 is 17 residues. Germline V gene lookup returns CDR1 KGHDR and CDR2 SFDVKD. With 0 bases clipped from V and 0 bases from J, the junction kept 0 bases outside the gene matches. DNA for the CDR3: TGTGCCACCAGTGATTTGGGACAGGGGGCGAACACCGGGGAGCTGTTTTTT. Protein: CATSDLGQGANTGELFF.

This clonotype appeared a few times. The V gene is TRBV7-9, the J gene TRBJ2-6; D remains ambiguous. V shed 5 bases and J shed 2 bases, with 4 bases lying between them. Per germline, CDR1 SEHNR and CDR2 FQNEAQ (reference sequence). CDR3 length equals 13 residues. The DNA for the CDR3 is TGTGCCAGCAGCGAAACTGGGGCCAACGTCCTGACTTTC. Translated, it gives CASSETGANVLTF.

The chain employs TRBV6-1 and TRBJ2-1, with TRBD2 matching over 10 bases. With 8 bases clipped from V and 9 bases from J, the junction kept 10 bases outside the gene matches. CDR1 MNHNS and CDR2 SASEGT come from the germline V gene. This CDR3 comprises 14 residues. CDR3 residues: CASRPAGGPSEQFF. The CDR3 DNA sequence: TGTGCCAGCCGCCCAGCGGGGGGGCCGAGTGAGCAGTTCTTC.

This clonotype came up many times. This chain links TRBV7-3 with TRBJ2-1; TRBD2 agrees at 8 bases. V shed 1 base and J 3 bases; nucleotides not matched to a gene: 2. The germline V gene has CDR1 SGHTA and CDR2 FQGTGA. The CDR3 spans 15 residues. Here the CDR3 reads CASSLSGGFYNEQFF. The CDR3 DNA is TGTGCCAGCAGCTTAAGCGGGGGGTTCTACAATGAGCAGTTCTTC.

This clonotype was seen many times. J is TRBJ2-3 and V is TRBV29-1; 9 bases are a match to TRBD1. Looked up from germline, CDR1 is SQVTM and CDR2 is ANQGSEA. There are 14 residues in the CDR3. Losses at the gene ends were 5 bases for V and 5 bases for J; bases not matched to a gene: 8. The CDR3 reads CSVTGGERVDTQYF. CDR3 in DNA: TGCAGCGTTACAGGGGGCGAAAGGGTAGATACGCAGTATTTT.

This clonotype was observed a handful of times. The V and J genes are TRBV2 and TRBJ1-2; 7 nucleotides line up with TRBD1. J lost 6 bases, V lost 4 bases, and 5 bases had no gene match. CDR1 and CDR2 (germline): SNHLY, FYNNEI. This CDR3 is 13 amino acids long. CDR3 sequence: CASSAVRGNGYTF. The CDR3, as DNA: TGTGCCAGCAGTGCGGTCAGGGGGAATGGCTACACCTTC.

This clonotype came up many times. The V gene is TRBV10-3, the J gene TRBJ2-1; D might be TRBD2 (5 bases). With 6 bases removed from V and 3 bases from J, the gap between germline ends came to 9 bases. The germline CDR1 and CDR2 sequences are ENHRY and SYGVKD. The CDR3 runs 13 residues. In DNA, the CDR3 is TGTGCCATCAGCCACGGGGACTACAATGAGCAGTTCTTC. Encoded protein: CAISHGDYNEQFF.

The rearrangement links TRBV7-9 to TRBJ2-5, with D perhaps matching TRBD2 (7 bases). Trimming pared 4 bases from V and 4 bases from J, leaving 19 bases between. CDR1 is SEHNR and CDR2 is FQNEAQ in the germline V gene (reference sequence). This CDR3 contains 16 residues. In nucleotides, the CDR3 is TGTGCCAGCAGCTCAAAACTGGGGGGGCAGAGAGAGACCCAGTACTTC. Amino acids: CASSSKLGGQRETQYF.

The rearrangement links TRBV29-1 to TRBJ2-3, with 7 bases lining up with TRBD2. This CDR3 has 13 amino acids. After removal of 7 bases from V and 5 bases from J, the junction contained 9 bases not matched to a gene. In germline, CDR1 is SQVTM, CDR2 ANQGSEA. The CDR3, as DNA: TGCAGCGCATACGGACTAGACGGAGATACGCAGTATTTT. This encodes CSAYGLDGDTQYF.

This clonotype was counted a few times. This chain uses TRBV6-4 with TRBJ2-5; possible D gene TRBD1, 6 bases. V was cut by 4 bases and J by 3 bases, with 9 bases left in between. The germline gives CDR1 MRHNA, CDR2 SNTAGT. The CDR3 consists of 13 residues. CDR3 coding DNA: TGTGCCAGCAGTGCAGGGGCGGAAGAGACCCAGTACTTC. As protein: CASSAGAEETQYF.

As for this clonotype: One end of the junction does not line up with germline, which may come from a read error. The chain employs TRBV7-9 and TRBJ1-6; no definite D call. The germline V gene has CDR1 SEHNR and CDR2 FQNEAQ (reference sequence). CDR3 length equals 13 residues. As DNA, the CDR3 is TGCGCCAGCAGCCAGGTGATCAATTCACCCCTCCACTTT. This translates into CASSQVINSPLHF.

This clonotype occurred many times. This sequence joins TRBV4-1 and TRBJ2-5; D gene ambiguous. With 1 base removed from V and 5 bases from J, the gap between germline ends came to 8 bases. The CDR3 loop spans 13 amino acids. Germline CDR1 MGHRA, CDR2 YSYEKL. The CDR3 region is CASSQVILETQYF. CDR3 sequence (DNA): TGCGCCAGCAGCCAAGTTATCCTGGAGACCCAGTACTTC.

The chain recombines TRBV5-6 with TRBJ2-4; D is unresolved. The CDR3 length is 12 residues. The ends were cut back, 4 bases at V and 9 bases at J, with 11 bases in the middle. CDR1 and CDR2 from the germline V gene are SGHDT and YYEEEE. The CDR3 DNA follows: TGTGCCAGCAGCGGGCAGTCGGGCATTCAGTACTTC. As protein: CASSGQSGIQYF.

This chain connects TRBV13 to TRBJ2-1; 8 bases map to TRBD2. Germline V gene lookup returns CDR1 PRHDT and CDR2 FYEKMQ (reference sequence). The CDR3 consists of 15 residues. The J segment lost 3 bases and the V segment lost 5 bases, leaving 6 bases of the junction unmatched. The CDR3 sequence: CASSESGGLYNEQFF. The CDR3 DNA reads TGTGCCAGCAGCGAAAGCGGGGGTCTCTACAATGAGCAGTTCTTC.

This clonotype was recorded many times. A clone one base away is much larger, so this may be a read error. V usage is TRBV7-8 and J usage is TRBJ2-7; D gene unclear. The V and J ends lost 10 bases and 6 bases respectively, with 13 bases between them. This CDR3 is built from 11 residues. Germline assignment: CDR1 SGHVS and CDR2 FQNEAQ. In nucleotides, the CDR3 is TGTGCCACCTCACCAAGTCGCGAGCAGTACTTC. Protein: CATSPSREQYF.